The present entry profiles one T cell receptor (beta chain) with its context. This clone was picked up a small number of times. Its antigen target is currently unknown. Per-nucleotide qualities are absent, and no much larger clonotype sits a single base away. TCRbeta CDR3 regions were amplified from genomic DNA using the immunoSEQ Assay, a bias-controlled multiplex PCR. From the authors' description of their analysis: Nucleated cell counts per sample were estimated from amplification of reference gene primers within the assay. To quantify the absolute abundance of each unique TCRbeta CDR3 rearrangement, sequence reads were collapsed and filtered. For each sample, productive Simpson clonality was calculated by taking the square root of Simpson's diversity index across productive rearrangements. TCRdb provides this immuneACCESS table in a form limited to in-frame rearrangements. Some clones are lacking; in checked studies, under half of them reflect an unresolved V gene, and why the rest are absent is not known. The DNA gave D and trimming, while V, J and clone size come from that table. The sample yields around 200,000 clones; more than 80% were counted once. The ten largest account for roughly 1.2% of the sample.

One collaborating source in Seattle enrolled patients during active infection and followed them longitudinally through the course of disease. Each collaborating institution followed its own protocols to collect whole blood in K2EDTA tubes. For TCRbeta analysis, collaborator samples were shipped as frozen whole blood, as isolated PBMCs, or as DNA extracted from either sample type. These data come from a study of blood T cell repertoires in COVID-19 (dated by TCRdb to 2020 to 2021). At the level of the whole study: Collaborator samples came from the United States, Italy and Spain and covered acute and convalescent phases of COVID-19. Samples were obtained from the ongoing ImmuneRACE study (first 160 participants) and from over a thousand subjects provided by 6 global collaborators. The repertoires were released in a freely available public database intended as a resource for research on the immune response to SARS-CoV-2. The material from the prospective study consisted of cDNA or gDNA derived from T cells, B-cell-depleted T cells, or PBMCs. Where available, HLA class I and class II types were taken from metadata supplied by the sample provider and were not determined by assay-based typing. Nearly every sample came with metadata listing a de-identified subject ID, COVID-19 status, age in years and sex. Subjects who had been exposed to COVID-19, were actively infected with it, or had recovered from it provided the deeply sampled blood TCRbeta repertoires that made up the dataset.

Sequences MNHEY (CDR1) and SMNVEV (CDR2) are obtained from the germline V gene (reference sequence). Unmatched junction bases come to 1, with V trimmed by 0 bases and J by 2 bases. The CDR3 has 15 amino acids, counting the end cysteine and phenylalanine. Of all the DNA, just the CDR3 is kept, 45 bases in frame from base 1. Points the paper makes about the study in general: The quantity of clinical and demographic metadata differed by source and by participant and was supplied without curation.

The receptor's source is a woman aged 25 to 45 with COVID-19, enrolled during active disease. The sequence is built from TRBV27 and TRBJ1-3; TRBD1 lines up with 7 middle nucleotides. Material for sequencing was peripheral blood. The bases are TGTGCCAGCAGTTTATCGCAGGGGGCTGGAAACACCATATATTTT. This gives the protein CASSLSQGAGNTIYF.